This T cell receptor (beta chain) is drawn from a study of immune evolution from preneoplasia to lung adenocarcinoma. General study points: Later-stage lesions appeared to have more T cells, more diversity, less clonality.

Worth noting for this clone: The antigen is not known.

Patients had resection in Japan or China between about 2013 and 2017. Nucleic acids came from premalignant or tumor cells enriched by macro-dissection. Germline CDR1 is SGHTA and CDR2 is FQGNSA. The V and J ends lost 4 bases and 3 bases, in that order; junction bases with no gene match: 9. There are 15 residues in the CDR3. The method was immunoSEQ multiplex PCR; TCRdb's version includes in-frame clones alone and lacks a portion of them. The sample includes around 2,700 clones, around 80% of them seen just once. The TCR sequence derives from a person aged 70 to 80 with lung adenocarcinoma. The chain employs TRBV7-2 and TRBJ2-7, with 7 nucleotides matching TRBD1. The sequenced material came from FFPE atypical adenomatous hyperplasia tissue from the lung. Subset denoted: atypical adenomatous hyperplasia (AAH), lung preneoplasia. CDR3 in amino acids: CASSSWTGRYYEQYF. The CDR3 DNA reads as TGTGCCAGCAGCTCCTGGACAGGAAGATACTACGAGCAGTACTTC.